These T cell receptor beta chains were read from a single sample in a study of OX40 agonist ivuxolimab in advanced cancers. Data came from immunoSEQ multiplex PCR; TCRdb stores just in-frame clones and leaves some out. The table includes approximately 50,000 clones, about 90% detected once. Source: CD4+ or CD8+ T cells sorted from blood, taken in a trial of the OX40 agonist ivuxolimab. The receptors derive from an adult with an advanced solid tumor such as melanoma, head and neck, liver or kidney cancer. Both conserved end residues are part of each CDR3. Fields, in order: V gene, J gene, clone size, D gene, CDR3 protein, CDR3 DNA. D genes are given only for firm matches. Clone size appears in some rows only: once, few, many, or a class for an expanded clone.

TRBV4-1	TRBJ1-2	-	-	CASSQGGTGGYGYTF	TGCGCCAGCAGCCAAGGGGGGACCGGGGGCTATGGCTACACCTTC
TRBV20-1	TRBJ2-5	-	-	CSAQGGETQYF	TGCAGTGCTCAGGGGGGGGAGACCCAGTACTTC
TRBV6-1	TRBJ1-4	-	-	CASSRQVNEKLFF	TGTGCCAGCAGTCGACAGGTTAATGAAAAACTGTTTTTT
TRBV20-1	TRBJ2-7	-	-	CSVRNRGEQYF	TGCAGTGTCAGGAACCGGGGCGAGCAGTACTTC
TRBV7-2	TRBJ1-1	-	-	CASSVGLMNTEAFF	TGTGCCAGCAGCGTGGGACTAATGAACACTGAAGCTTTCTTT
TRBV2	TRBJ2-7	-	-	CASSEQGYEQYF	TGTGCCAGCAGTGAGCAGGGCTACGAGCAGTACTTC
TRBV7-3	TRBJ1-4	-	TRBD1	CASSSLTGGLNEKLFF	TGTGCCAGCAGCTCCCTGACAGGGGGCCTCAATGAAAAACTGTTTTTT
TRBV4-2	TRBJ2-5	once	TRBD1	CASSQATTGAGETQYF	TGTGCCAGCAGCCAAGCCACCACAGGGGCTGGAGAGACCCAGTACTTC
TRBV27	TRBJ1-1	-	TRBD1	CASSFRGDGTEAFF	TGTGCCAGCAGCTTCAGGGGGGACGGCACTGAAGCTTTCTTT
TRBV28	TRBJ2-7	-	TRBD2	CASGLAGRGDEQYF	TGTGCCAGCGGGCTAGCGGGCAGGGGCGACGAGCAGTACTTC
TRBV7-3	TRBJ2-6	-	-	CASSFTGSGANVLTF	TGTGCCAGCAGCTTTACAGGGTCTGGGGCCAACGTCCTGACTTTC
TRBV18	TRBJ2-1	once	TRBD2	CASSLTRAGGPGEQFF	TGTGCCAGCTCCCTTACCCGAGCGGGAGGGCCGGGTGAGCAGTTCTTC
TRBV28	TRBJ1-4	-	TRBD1	CASRPGTGLSEKLFF	TGTGCCAGCAGGCCCGGGACAGGGTTGAGTGAAAAACTGTTTTTT
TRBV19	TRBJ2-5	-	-	CASSIGQIEETQYF	TGTGCCAGTAGTATTGGGCAGATCGAAGAGACCCAGTACTTC
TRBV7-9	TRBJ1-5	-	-	CASSFSGGNQPQHF	TGTGCCAGCAGCTTTTCAGGGGGCAATCAGCCCCAGCATTTT
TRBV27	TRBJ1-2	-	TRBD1	CASSYLTGGQVGYTF	TGTGCCAGCAGTTACTTGACAGGGGGCCAGGTTGGCTACACCTTC
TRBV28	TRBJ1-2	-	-	CASSIRDLVHGYTF	TGTGCCAGCAGTATCCGGGACTTAGTGCATGGCTACACCTTC
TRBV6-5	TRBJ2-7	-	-	CASSYSEGSYEQYF	TGTGCCAGCAGTTACTCAGAGGGGTCCTACGAGCAGTACTTC
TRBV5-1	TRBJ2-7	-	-	CASSFTGPTPREQYF	TGCGCCAGCAGCTTCACCGGTCCTACCCCACGCGAGCAGTACTTC
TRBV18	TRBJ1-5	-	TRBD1	CASSEGQGSNQPQHF	TGTGCCAGTTCTGAGGGACAGGGGAGCAATCAGCCCCAGCATTTT
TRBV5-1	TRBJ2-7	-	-	CASSLRDEGYEQYF	TGCGCCAGCAGCCTCCGGGACGAGGGCTACGAGCAGTACTTC
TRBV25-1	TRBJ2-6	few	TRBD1	CASSDDRGAGANVLTF	TGTGCCAGCAGTGATGACAGGGGAGCTGGGGCCAACGTCCTGACTTTC
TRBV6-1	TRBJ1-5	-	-	CASSDQAHQPQHF	TGTGCCAGCAGTGACCAAGCTCATCAGCCCCAGCATTTT
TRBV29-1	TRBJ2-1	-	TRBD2	CSVMDWGGSHNEQFF	TGCAGCGTTATGGACTGGGGGGGGAGCCACAATGAGCAGTTCTTC
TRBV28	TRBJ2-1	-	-	CASSPRRFDEQFF	TGTGCCAGCAGTCCCCGTCGGTTCGATGAGCAGTTCTTC
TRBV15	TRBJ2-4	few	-	CATSRDQRGMDIQYF	TGTGCCACCAGCAGAGATCAACGGGGGATGGACATTCAGTACTTC
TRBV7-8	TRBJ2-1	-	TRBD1	CASSLDGTGSYNEQFF	TGTGCCAGCAGCTTAGACGGGACAGGCTCCTACAATGAGCAGTTCTTC
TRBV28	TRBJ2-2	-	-	CASSFSLWGGAGGELFF	TGTGCCAGCAGTTTCAGTTTATGGGGTGGGGCGGGCGGGGAGCTGTTTTTT
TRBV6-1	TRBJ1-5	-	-	CASNENGDSNQPQHF	TGTGCCAGCAATGAAAACGGAGATAGCAATCAGCCCCAGCATTTT
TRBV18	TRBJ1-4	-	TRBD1	CASSLNPRQGEHEKLFF	TGTGCCAGCTCACTGAACCCAAGACAGGGGGAGCATGAAAAACTGTTTTTT
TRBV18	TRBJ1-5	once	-	CASSPRQHNQPQHF	TGTGCCAGCTCACCACGGCAGCACAATCAGCCCCAGCATTTT